The 13 T cell receptor beta chains listed next were all sequenced from one sample in a study of metastatic and nonmetastatic thyroid tumors. All patients were untreated before thyroid surgery. TCRdb re-called the PCR reads through MiXCR. The repertoire includes approximately 32,000 clones, 33% of them detected once, and roughly 16% sits in the top ten. Sequenced sample: tumor tissue. The source is a female donor with papillary thyroid cancer or a benign thyroid nodule (not recorded which). Some clones in this sample may be carry-over from other donors' samples.

This clone appeared a few times. The chain uses TRBV27 and TRBJ1-1; D unclear. CDR1 and CDR2 (germline): MNHEY, SMNVEV (reference sequence). Between the trimmed V and J ends, which lost 1 base and 4 bases, there was a span of 10 bases. CDR3 length: 14 residues. In nucleotides, the CDR3 is TGTGCCAGCAGTTTATATCCCAGCCCCACTGAAGCTTTCTTT. This encodes CASSLYPSPTEAFF.

The chain employs TRBV27 and TRBJ1-5, with TRBD1 matching 8 bases. Germline assignment: CDR1 MNHEY and CDR2 SMNVEV (reference sequence). This CDR3 has 16 amino acids. V trimming: 6 bases; J trimming: 2 bases; junction bases outside the gene matches: 9. The CDR3 loop is CASRPRQGLGNQPQHF. The CDR3 nucleotides are TGTGCCAGCAGACCTAGACAGGGGCTGGGCAATCAGCCCCAGCATTTT.

This sequence joins TRBV6-1 and TRBJ2-1; the match to TRBD2 covers 8 bases. Trimming took 9 bases from V and 8 from J; bases not matched to a gene: 15. Looked up from germline, CDR1 is MNHNS and CDR2 is SASEGT. CDR3 length: 15 amino acids. CDR3 region: CASRRKAAGGHEQFF. CDR3 bases: TGTGCCAGTAGACGAAAGGCGGCGGGGGGCCATGAGCAGTTCTTC.

This clone was observed a few times. The chain carries TRBV12-3 or TRBV12-4 and TRBJ2-3, with a possible D match to TRBD2 (5 bases). The CDR3 sequence is 15 residues long. Deletions cut 6 bases from V and 4 bases from J, with 17 bases between. CDR3 bases: TGTGCCAGCAGGGAGGTAGGACGTGGAGCAGATACGCAGTATTTT. As protein: CASREVGRGADTQYF.

The gene calls are TRBV5-1 and TRBJ2-7; 11 nucleotides match TRBD2. This CDR3 comprises 16 residues. After removal of 2 bases from V and 7 bases from J, the junction contained 11 bases not matched to a gene. Germline assignment: CDR1 SGHRS and CDR2 YFSETQ. CDR3 DNA sequence: TGCGCCAGCAGCTTATACCGTAGCGGGAGGGCCCGTGAGCAGTACTTC. Encoded protein: CASSLYRSGRAREQYF.

The CDR3 sequence: CASNRVSKPQHF. The CDR3 DNA is TGTGCCAGCAACAGAGTCAGTAAGCCCCAGCATTTT. The J gene is TRBJ1-5, the V gene TRBV28; D not certain. CDR3 length equals 12 residues. Germline assignment: CDR1 MDHEN and CDR2 SYDVKM. V gave up 7 bases and J gave up 8 bases, with 12 bases separating them.

The chain couples TRBV11-1 to TRBJ2-7, with a possible D match to TRBD2 (6 bases). Germline loops: CDR1 SGHAT, CDR2 FQDESV (reference sequence). The V end lost 5 bases, the J end lost 2 bases, and 16 bases lay between the germline ends. The CDR3 contains 15 residues. The CDR3 nucleotides are TGTGCCAGCAGCCTTGGGAGGCAGGTAACCTACGAGCAGTACTTC. Amino acids: CASSLGRQVTYEQYF. Drawing the rest from reference TRBV11-1 and TRBJ2-7, the complete variable domain is EAEVAQSPRYKITEKSQAVAFWCDPISGHATLYWYRQILGQGPELLVQFQDESVVDDSQLPKDRFSAERLKGVDSTLKIQPAELGDSAMYLCASSLGRQVTYEQYFGPGTRLTVT.

This clone has only one observation. J is TRBJ2-7 and V is TRBV11-2; D remains ambiguous. This CDR3 is 16 amino acids long. CDR1 is SGHAT and CDR2 is FQNNGV in the germline V gene. Trimming removed 0 bases from V and 0 bases from J, with 12 bases in between. CDR3 region: CASSLEGQSVSYEQYF. The CDR3 nucleotides are TGTGCCAGCAGCTTAGAGGGCCAGTCGGTCTCCTACGAGCAGTACTTC. Together with reference TRBV11-2 and TRBJ2-7, the CDR3 gives the full variable domain: EAGVAQSPRYKIIEKRQSVAFWCNPISGHATLYWYQQILGQGPKLLIQFQNNGVVDDSQLPKDRFSAERLKGVDSTLKIQPAKLEDSAVYLCASSLEGQSVSYEQYFGPGTRLTVT.

The V call is TRBV7-6, the J call TRBJ1-2, with a possible D match to TRBD1 (6 bases). The CDR3 has 13 residues. CDR1 and CDR2 (germline): SGHVS, FNYEAQ. V lost 1 base and J lost 7, with 10 bases in between. As DNA, the CDR3 is TGTGCCAGCAGCTTAGTGACAGGCTTTGGCTACACCTTC. It encodes CASSLVTGFGYTF.

The rearrangement joins TRBV5-1 to TRBJ2-1; D unresolved. Germline assignment: CDR1 SGHRS and CDR2 YFSETQ. V was trimmed by 1 base and J by 4 bases, leaving 15 bases between them. The CDR3 length is 16 residues. For the CDR3, the DNA is TGCGCCAGCAGCTTGCTTGGGTCAGAGAATTACAATGAGCAGTTCTTC. Amino acid sequence: CASSLLGSENYNEQFF.

The V call is TRBV20-1, the J call TRBJ1-2, with TRBD1 matching 7 bases. The CDR3 has 15 residues. The J segment lost 6 bases and the V segment lost 5 bases, leaving 15 bases of the junction unmatched. Germline assignment: CDR1 DFQATT and CDR2 SNEGSKA (reference sequence). CDR3 DNA: TGCAGTGCTCATGAACGACAGGGCCTCACTGATGGCTACACCTTC. This gives the protein CSAHERQGLTDGYTF.

J is TRBJ1-2 and V is TRBV30, with 8 bases fitting TRBD1. This CDR3 spans 15 amino acids. Germline CDR1 reads GTSNPN; CDR2 reads SVGIG (reference sequence). V dropped 2 bases and J dropped 4; count of bases not matched to a gene: 9. The CDR3 here is CAWSSPGGVSYGYTF. The CDR3 nucleotides are TGTGCCTGGAGTTCCCCAGGGGGCGTAAGCTATGGCTACACCTTC.

The chain uses TRBV20-1 and TRBJ1-3, with D possibly being TRBD1 (5 bases). CDR1 and CDR2 from the germline V gene are DFQATT and SNEGSKA (reference sequence). Between the trimmed V and J ends, which lost 5 bases and 3 bases, there was a span of 17 bases. CDR3 length equals 15 residues. Written as DNA, the CDR3 is TGCAGTGCTGGCCCTGGGGGAGGTGGTGGAAACACCATATATTTT. This translates into CSAGPGGGGGNTIYF.